Sequencing of this T cell receptor beta chain was carried out in a study of T cells in localized non-small cell lung cancer. Method: immunoSEQ multiplex PCR; TCRdb's copy keeps in-frame clones and lacks some. The table includes roughly 1,300 clones, less than 30% detected once. This CDR3 has 13 amino acids. The germline V gene encodes CDR1 WSHSY and CDR2 SAAADI. The ends were cut back, 10 bases at V and 5 bases at J, with 17 bases in the middle. For this clone: Its antigen is as yet unknown.

Study-level results: Analysis by sequencing included only one tumor region, so heterogeneity remains possible. Uninvolved nearby lung showed the greatest T cell clonality, exceeding that found in tumor. Those with higher blood T cell density had longer overall survival.

V and J are TRBV10-2 and TRBJ1-1, with D tentatively TRBD1 (5 bases). This TCR came from a woman aged 35-75 years with stage I squamous cell lung carcinoma. Sequenced here: normal lung tissue next to the tumor, sampled before any cancer treatment. CDR3 sequence (DNA): TGCGCCATCCGTGTAGGGGCCTCGACTGAAGCTTTCTTT. The encoded protein is CAIRVGASTEAFF.